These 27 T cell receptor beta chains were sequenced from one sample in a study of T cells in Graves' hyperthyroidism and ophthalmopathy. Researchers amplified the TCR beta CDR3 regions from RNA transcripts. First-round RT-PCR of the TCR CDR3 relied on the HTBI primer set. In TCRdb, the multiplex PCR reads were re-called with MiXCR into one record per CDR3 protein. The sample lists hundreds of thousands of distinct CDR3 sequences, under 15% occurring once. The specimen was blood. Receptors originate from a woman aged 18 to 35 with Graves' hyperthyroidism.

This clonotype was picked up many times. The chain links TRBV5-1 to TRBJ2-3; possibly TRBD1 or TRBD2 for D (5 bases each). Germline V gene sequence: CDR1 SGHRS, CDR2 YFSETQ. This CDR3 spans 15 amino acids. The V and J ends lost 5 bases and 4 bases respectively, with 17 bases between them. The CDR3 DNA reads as TGCGCCAGCAGGGTTTCCAGGGACGGATCAGATACGCAGTATTTT. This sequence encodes CASRVSRDGSDTQYF.

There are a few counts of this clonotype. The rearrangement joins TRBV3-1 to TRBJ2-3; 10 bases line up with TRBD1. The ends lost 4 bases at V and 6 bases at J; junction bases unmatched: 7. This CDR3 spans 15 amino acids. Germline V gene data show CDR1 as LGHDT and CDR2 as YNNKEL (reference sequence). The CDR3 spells CASSPGQGIADTQYF. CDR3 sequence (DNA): TGTGCCAGCAGCCCGGGACAGGGGATAGCCGATACGCAGTATTTT.

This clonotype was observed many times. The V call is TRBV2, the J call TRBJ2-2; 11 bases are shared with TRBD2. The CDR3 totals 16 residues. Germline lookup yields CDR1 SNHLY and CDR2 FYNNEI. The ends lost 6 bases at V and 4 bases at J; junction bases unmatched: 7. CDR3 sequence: CASSAIAGGPTGELFF. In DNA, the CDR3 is TGTGCCAGCAGCGCAATAGCGGGGGGGCCCACCGGGGAGCTGTTTTTT.

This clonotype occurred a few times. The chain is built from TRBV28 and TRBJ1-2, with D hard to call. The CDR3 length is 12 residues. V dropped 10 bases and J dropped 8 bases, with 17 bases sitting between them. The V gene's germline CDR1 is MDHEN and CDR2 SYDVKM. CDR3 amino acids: CATSPPTSGYTF. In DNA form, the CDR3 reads TGTGCCACCTCCCCTCCAACGTCCGGCTACACCTTC.

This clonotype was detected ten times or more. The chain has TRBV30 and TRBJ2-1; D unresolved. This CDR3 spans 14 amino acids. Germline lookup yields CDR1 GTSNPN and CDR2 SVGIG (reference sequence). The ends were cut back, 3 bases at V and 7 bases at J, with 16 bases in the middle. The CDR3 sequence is CAWSLLGPVNEQFF. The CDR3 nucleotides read TGTGCCTGGAGCTTACTTGGGCCGGTTAATGAGCAGTTCTTC.

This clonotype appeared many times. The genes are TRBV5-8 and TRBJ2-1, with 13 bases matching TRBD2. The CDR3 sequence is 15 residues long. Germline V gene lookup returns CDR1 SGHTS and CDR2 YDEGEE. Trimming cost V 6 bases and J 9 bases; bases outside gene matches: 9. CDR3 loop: CASTHRLAGGGEQFF. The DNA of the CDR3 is TGTGCCAGCACCCACCGACTAGCGGGAGGTGGTGAGCAGTTCTTC.

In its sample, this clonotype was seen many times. The CDR3 here is CASSQEQGIYGYTF. The CDR3 DNA reads as TGTGCCAGCAGCCAAGAGCAGGGGATCTACGGCTACACCTTC. The rearrangement links TRBV3-1 to TRBJ1-2, with D possibly matching TRBD1 (6 bases). The germline V gene has CDR1 LGHDT and CDR2 YNNKEL (reference sequence). The CDR3 is made up of 14 amino acids. The V end was cut by 0 bases, the J end by 8 bases, with 13 bases between. Filled out from reference TRBV3-1 and TRBJ1-2, the complete variable domain reads DTAVSQTPKYLVTQMGNDKSIKCEQNLGHDTMYWYKQDSKKFLKIMFSYNNKELIINETVPNRFSPKSPDKAHLNLHINSLELGDSAVYFCASSQEQGIYGYTFGSGTRLTVV.

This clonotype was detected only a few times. For the CDR3, the DNA is TGTGCCAGTGGGGGGGGCGGTTACACAGATACGCAGTATTTT. Protein sequence: CASGGGGYTDTQYF. The chain has TRBV7-3 and TRBJ2-3, with D perhaps matching TRBD2 (7 bases). V was trimmed by 9 bases and J by 2 bases, leaving 15 bases between them. The CDR3 runs 14 residues. CDR1 is SGHTA and CDR2 is FQGTGA in the germline V gene.

CDR3 sequence reads: CASSFAQRPAEQYF. In DNA form, the CDR3 reads TGTGCCAGCAGCTTTGCACAGCGCCCAGCCGAGCAGTACTTC. V usage is TRBV5-5 and J usage is TRBJ2-7; no clear D. Germline V gene sequence: CDR1 SGHKS, CDR2 YYEKEE (reference sequence). Trimming took off 2 bases at V and 6 bases at J, with 15 bases between the two ends. This CDR3 contains 14 residues.

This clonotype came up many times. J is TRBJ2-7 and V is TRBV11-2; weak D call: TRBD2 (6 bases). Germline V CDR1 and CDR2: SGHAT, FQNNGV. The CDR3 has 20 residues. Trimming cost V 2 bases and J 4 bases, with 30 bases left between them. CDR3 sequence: CASSLPSTGTPRLPQYEQYF. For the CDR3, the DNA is TGTGCCAGCAGCTTACCCTCGACCGGGACTCCTCGGCTCCCTCAGTACGAGCAGTACTTC. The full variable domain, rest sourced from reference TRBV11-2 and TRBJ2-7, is EAGVAQSPRYKIIEKRQSVAFWCNPISGHATLYWYQQILGQGPKLLIQFQNNGVVDDSQLPKDRFSAERLKGVDSTLKIQPAKLEDSAVYLCASSLPSTGTPRLPQYEQYFGPGTRLTVT.

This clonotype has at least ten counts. The CDR3 nucleotides are TGCAGTGCTAGAGAAGCAGGGGCCGCCTACGAGCAGTACTTC. Encoded protein: CSAREAGAAYEQYF. The chain combines TRBV20-1 with TRBJ2-7; TRBD1 might be the D (6 bases). Per the germline V gene, CDR1 is DFQATT and CDR2 is SNEGSKA (reference sequence). This CDR3 contains 14 residues. Trimming removed 0 bases from V and 2 bases from J, with 11 bases in between.

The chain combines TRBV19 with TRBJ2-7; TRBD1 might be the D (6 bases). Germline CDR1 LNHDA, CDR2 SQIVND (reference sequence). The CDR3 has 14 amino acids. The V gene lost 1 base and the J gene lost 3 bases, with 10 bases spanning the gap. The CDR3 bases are TGTGCCAGTAGTATAGGAGTCAGGGGCTACGAGCAGTACTTC. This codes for CASSIGVRGYEQYF. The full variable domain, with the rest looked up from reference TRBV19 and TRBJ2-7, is DGGITQSPKYLFRKEGQNVTLSCEQNLNHDAMYWYRQDPGQGLRLIYYSQIVNDFQKGDIAEGYSVSREKKESFPLTVTSAQKNPTAFYLCASSIGVRGYEQYFGPGTRLTVT.

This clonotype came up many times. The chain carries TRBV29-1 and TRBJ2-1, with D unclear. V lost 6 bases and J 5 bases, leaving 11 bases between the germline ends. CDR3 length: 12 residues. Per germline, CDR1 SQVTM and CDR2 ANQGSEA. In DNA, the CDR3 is TGCAGCGTGGGCACTTTGAACAATGAGCAGTTCTTC. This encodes CSVGTLNNEQFF.

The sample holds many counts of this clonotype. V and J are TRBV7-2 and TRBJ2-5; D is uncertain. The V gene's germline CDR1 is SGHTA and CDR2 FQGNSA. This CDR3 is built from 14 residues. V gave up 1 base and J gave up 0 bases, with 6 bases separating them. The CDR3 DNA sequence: TGTGCCAGCAGCTTAGGGCCCCACCAAGAGACCCAGTACTTC. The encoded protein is CASSLGPHQETQYF. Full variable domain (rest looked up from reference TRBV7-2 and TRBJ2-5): GAGVSQSPSNKVTEKGKDVELRCDPISGHTALYWYRQSLGQGLEFLIYFQGNSAPDKSGLPSDRFSAERTGGSVSTLTIQRTQQEDSAVYLCASSLGPHQETQYFGPGTRLLVL.

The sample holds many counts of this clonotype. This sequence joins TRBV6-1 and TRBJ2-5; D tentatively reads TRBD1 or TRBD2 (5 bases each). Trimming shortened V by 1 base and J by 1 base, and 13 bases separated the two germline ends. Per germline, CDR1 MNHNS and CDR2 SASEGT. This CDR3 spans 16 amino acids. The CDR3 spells CASSEGISGGQETQYF. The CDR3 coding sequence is TGTGCCAGCAGTGAAGGGATTAGTGGGGGCCAAGAGACCCAGTACTTC.

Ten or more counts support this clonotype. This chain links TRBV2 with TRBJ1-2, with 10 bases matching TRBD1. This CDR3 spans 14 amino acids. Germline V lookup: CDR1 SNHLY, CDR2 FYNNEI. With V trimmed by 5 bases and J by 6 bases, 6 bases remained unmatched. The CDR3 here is CASSPPGQGNGYTF. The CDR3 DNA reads TGTGCCAGCAGTCCCCCGGGACAGGGGAATGGCTACACCTTC. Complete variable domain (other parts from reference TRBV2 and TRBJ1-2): EPEVTQTPSHQVTQMGQEVILRCVPISNHLYFYWYRQILGQKVEFLVSFYNNEISEKSEIFDDQFSVERPDGSNFTLKIRSTKLEDSAMYFCASSPPGQGNGYTFGSGTRLTVV.

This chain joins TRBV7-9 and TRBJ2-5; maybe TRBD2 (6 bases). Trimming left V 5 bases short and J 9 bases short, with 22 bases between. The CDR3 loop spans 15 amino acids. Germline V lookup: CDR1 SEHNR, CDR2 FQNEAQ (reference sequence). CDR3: CASSPGGLHRGPQYF. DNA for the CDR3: TGTGCCAGCAGCCCCGGAGGGCTACACCGAGGGCCCCAGTACTTC.

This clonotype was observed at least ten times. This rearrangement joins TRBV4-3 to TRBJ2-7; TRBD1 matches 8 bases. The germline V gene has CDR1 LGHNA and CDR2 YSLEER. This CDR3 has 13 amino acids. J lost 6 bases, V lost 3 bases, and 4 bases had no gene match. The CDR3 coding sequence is TGCGCCAGCAGCCAGCGACAGGGGAGCGAGCAGTACTTC. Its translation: CASSQRQGSEQYF.

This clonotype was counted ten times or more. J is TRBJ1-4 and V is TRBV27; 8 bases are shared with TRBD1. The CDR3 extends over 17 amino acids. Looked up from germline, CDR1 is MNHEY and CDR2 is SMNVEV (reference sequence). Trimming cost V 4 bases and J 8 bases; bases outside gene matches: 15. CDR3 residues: CASSSYLTGGMEEKLFF. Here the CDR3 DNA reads TGTGCCAGCAGTTCCTACCTCACAGGGGGGATGGAGGAAAAACTGTTTTTT.

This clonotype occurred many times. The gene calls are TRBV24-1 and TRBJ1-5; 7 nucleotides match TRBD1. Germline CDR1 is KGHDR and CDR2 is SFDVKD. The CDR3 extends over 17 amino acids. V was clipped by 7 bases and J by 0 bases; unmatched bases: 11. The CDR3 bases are TGTGCCACCAGGGATAGGACAGGCCCTTATAGCAATCAGCCCCAGCATTTT. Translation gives CATRDRTGPYSNQPQHF.

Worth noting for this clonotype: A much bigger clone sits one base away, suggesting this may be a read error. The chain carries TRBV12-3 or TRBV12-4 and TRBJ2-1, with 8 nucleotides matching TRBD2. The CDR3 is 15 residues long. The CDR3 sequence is CASSGPGGPANERFF. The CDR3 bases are TGTGCCAGCAGCGGGCCGGGGGGGCCGGCGAATGAGCGGTTCTTC.

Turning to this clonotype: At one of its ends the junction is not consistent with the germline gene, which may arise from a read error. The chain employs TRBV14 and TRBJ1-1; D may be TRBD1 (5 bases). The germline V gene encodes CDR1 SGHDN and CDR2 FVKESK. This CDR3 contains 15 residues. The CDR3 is CASSQGARGYTEAFF. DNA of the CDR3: TGCGCCAGCAGCCAAGGGGCCCGAGGGTACACTGAAGCTTTCTTT.

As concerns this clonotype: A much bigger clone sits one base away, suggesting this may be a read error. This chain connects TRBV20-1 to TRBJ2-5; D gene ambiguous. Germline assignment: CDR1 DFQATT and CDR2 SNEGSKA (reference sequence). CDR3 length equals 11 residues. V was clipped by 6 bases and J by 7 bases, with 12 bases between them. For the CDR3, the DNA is TGCAGTGCCCTCCCCGAAGGGACCCAGTACTTC. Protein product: CSALPEGTQYF.

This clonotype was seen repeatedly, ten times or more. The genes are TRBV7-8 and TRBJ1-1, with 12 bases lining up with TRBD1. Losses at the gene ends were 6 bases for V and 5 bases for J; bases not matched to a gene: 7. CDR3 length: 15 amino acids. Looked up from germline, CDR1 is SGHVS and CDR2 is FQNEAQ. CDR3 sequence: CASSRMGQGATEAFF. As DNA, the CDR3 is TGTGCCAGCAGTCGAATGGGACAGGGGGCTACTGAAGCTTTCTTT.

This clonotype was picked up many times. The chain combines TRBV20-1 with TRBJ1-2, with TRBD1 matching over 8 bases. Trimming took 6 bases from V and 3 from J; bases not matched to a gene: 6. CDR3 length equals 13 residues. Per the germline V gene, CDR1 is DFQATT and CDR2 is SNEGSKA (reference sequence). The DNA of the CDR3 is TGCAGTGCCCGGACAGGGAAGGACTATGGCTACACCTTC. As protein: CSARTGKDYGYTF.

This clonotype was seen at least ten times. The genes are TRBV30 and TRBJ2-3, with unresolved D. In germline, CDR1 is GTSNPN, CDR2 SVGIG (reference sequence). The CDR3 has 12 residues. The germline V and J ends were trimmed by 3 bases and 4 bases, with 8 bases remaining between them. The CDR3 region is CAWRRRPDTQYF. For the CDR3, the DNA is TGTGCCTGGAGAAGACGCCCAGATACGCAGTATTTT. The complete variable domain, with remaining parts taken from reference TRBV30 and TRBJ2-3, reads SQTIHQWPATLVQPVGSPLSLECTVEGTSNPNLYWYRQAAGRGLQLLFYSVGIGQISSEVPQNLSASRPQDRQFILSSKKLLLSDSGFYLCAWRRRPDTQYFGPGTRLTVL.

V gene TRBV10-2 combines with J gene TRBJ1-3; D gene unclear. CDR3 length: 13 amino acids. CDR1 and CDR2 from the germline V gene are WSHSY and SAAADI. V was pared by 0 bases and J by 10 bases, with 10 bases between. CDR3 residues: CASSESGKGTIYF. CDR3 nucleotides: TGCGCCAGCAGTGAGTCGGGAAAAGGGACCATATATTTT.